A selection of T cell receptor beta chains follows, all from one sample in a study of shared clonotypes between healthy human individuals. Some clones are missing from TCRdb's copy, which holds only in-frame ones; the method was immunoSEQ multiplex PCR. The sample has approximately 440,000 clones; 75% to 80% are singletons. Specimen: PBMCs. These receptors all stem from a woman aged 40 to 50 in good health. Some clones in this sample may be carry-over from other donors' samples. The CDR3 runs from the conserved cysteine through the conserved F or W. D genes are given only for firm matches. Where a row states a size, it is once, few, many or the class of an expanded clone; other rows omit it.

DNA	CDR3	V	size	J	length	D
TGTGCCTGGGGTAACACTGAAGCTTTCTTT	CAWGNTEAFF	TRBV30	-	TRBJ1-1	10	-
TGTGCCAGCTCACCAGCACCCTGGGGTGGCACTGAAGCTTTCTTT	CASSPAPWGGTEAFF	TRBV18	-	TRBJ1-1	15	-
TGCGCCAGCAGCCAAGGACCGATTCCCTACGAGCAGTACTTC	CASSQGPIPYEQYF	TRBV4-1	-	TRBJ2-7	14	-
TGCGCCAGCAGCCAACTTTGGGGGCTTGTCAATCAGCCCCAGCATTTT	CASSQLWGLVNQPQHF	TRBV4-1	-	TRBJ1-5	16	-
TGTGCCGGCAGCCCCGGACTAGAGGGAGTTGGGGAGACCCAGTACTTC	CAGSPGLEGVGETQYF	TRBV9	-	TRBJ2-5	16	TRBD2
TGTGCCAGCAGCTTAGCTGGGGGCCCCTACGAGCAGTACTTC	CASSLAGGPYEQYF	TRBV7-2	few	TRBJ2-7	14	-
TGTGCCAGCAGCTTGGGCGGGATTAGCAATCAGCCCCAGCATTTT	CASSLGGISNQPQHF	TRBV5-5	-	TRBJ1-5	15	-
TGTGCCAGCAGCTTAAGTAGCGGGCTTGACGAGCAGTACTTC	CASSLSSGLDEQYF	TRBV11-2	-	TRBJ2-7	14	TRBD2
TGTGCCAGCAGCTCCGCCGGGGGAGTTGCGGAGACCCAGTACTTC	CASSSAGGVAETQYF	TRBV11-3	-	TRBJ2-5	15	-
TGTGCCAGCAGCCAAGACCGGTGGGAGGGCTACACCTTC	CASSQDRWEGYTF	TRBV4-2	-	TRBJ1-2	13	-
TGTGCCATCAGTGACGACAGGGGGCACGAGACCCAGTACTTC	CAISDDRGHETQYF	TRBV10-3	-	TRBJ2-5	14	TRBD1
TGTGCCAGCAGTTTAAGATCGGGGCGAGAGACCCAGTACTTC	CASSLRSGRETQYF	TRBV28	few	TRBJ2-5	14	-
TGTGCTAGCAGTTTAGGGACTAGACCAAATGAGCAGTTCTTC	CASSLGTRPNEQFF	TRBV27	once	TRBJ2-1	14	TRBD2
TGTGCCAGCAGTTTGGGGGGAAGGCAGCCCCAGCATTTT	CASSLGGRQPQHF	TRBV27	-	TRBJ1-5	13	-
TGTGCCAGCTCACCAGCGGGAGGTGCGAACAATGAGCAGTTCTTC	CASSPAGGANNEQFF	TRBV18	-	TRBJ2-1	15	TRBD2
TGTGCCATCAGTGCCCCCGGGGAGCTGTTTTTT	CAISAPGELFF	TRBV10-3	-	TRBJ2-2	11	-
TGTGCCAGCAGCCCTTTAGGGGGCGAGCAGTACTTC	CASSPLGGEQYF	TRBV28	-	TRBJ2-7	12	-
TGTGCCAGCAGCTTGGGCAGGGACCAGCCCCAGCATTTT	CASSLGRDQPQHF	TRBV7-2	-	TRBJ1-5	13	-
TGTGCCACCAGCCCCCAAGTGAACAGTCTAAATGAGCAGTTCTTC	CATSPQVNSLNEQFF	TRBV15	-	TRBJ2-1	15	-
TGTGCCAGCAGAGAAGCGGGAGGTGGCCCGAGTGAGCAGTTCTTC	CASREAGGGPSEQFF	TRBV6-1	-	TRBJ2-1	15	TRBD2
TGTGCCAGCAGCAAGTGGTGGTATGCTAGCCCCTCAACCTACGAGCAGTACTTC	CASSKWWYASPSTYEQYF	TRBV21-1	-	TRBJ2-7	18	-
TGTGCCAGCAGTGAGAACGATTTTTATGGCTACACCTTC	CASSENDFYGYTF	TRBV6-1	-	TRBJ1-2	13	-
TGTGCCAGCAGCTGGGGCAGGGGGGGCCTGGGCACTGAAGCTTTCTTT	CASSWGRGGLGTEAFF	TRBV9	-	TRBJ1-1	16	TRBD1
TGTGCCATCAGTGAGGTGGGCACTGAAGCTTTCTTT	CAISEVGTEAFF	TRBV10-3	-	TRBJ1-1	12	-
TGCGCCAGCAGCCTGTACCCCGGGACAGAGGTCTATGGCTACACCTTC	CASSLYPGTEVYGYTF	TRBV5-1	-	TRBJ1-2	16	TRBD1
TGTGCCAGCTCACCGGACTCCCAAGAGACCCAGTACTTC	CASSPDSQETQYF	TRBV18	-	TRBJ2-5	13	-
TGTGCCAGCGTACTAGCGGGAGGGACCTACGAGCAGTACTTC	CASVLAGGTYEQYF	TRBV2	-	TRBJ2-7	14	TRBD2
TGTGCCAGCAGTTTAAGCCCCTGGGGCAAAATATCCTACGAGCAGTACTTC	CASSLSPWGKISYEQYF	TRBV28	-	TRBJ2-7	17	-
TGTGCCACCCGCTCCCGGACAGGATATCAGCCCCAGCATTTT	CATRSRTGYQPQHF	TRBV15	-	TRBJ1-5	14	TRBD1
TGTGCCAGCAGCCATTCTCCGGGAACAAATGAAAAACTGTTTTTT	CASSHSPGTNEKLFF	TRBV4-2	-	TRBJ1-4	15	-
TGTGCCAGCAGCTCCGCCTTTACCACTGAAGCTTTCTTT	CASSSAFTTEAFF	TRBV9	-	TRBJ1-1	13	-
TGTGCCAGCAGCGTCTGGCGGGGGCAGTACTTC	CASSVWRGQYF	TRBV11-3	-	TRBJ2-7	11	-